The 3 T cell receptor beta chains presented below share a single source sample, sequenced in a study of blood T cell repertoires in COVID-19. Profiling relied on immunoSEQ multiplex PCR, and the TCRdb table lists in-frame clones only, not all of them. The sample has more than 200,000 clones, just over 85% seen once. Sequenced material: peripheral blood. The origin of the receptors is an elderly man with acute or convalescent COVID-19.

This chain connects TRBV28 to TRBJ1-1; D might be TRBD1 (6 bases). Germline V gene data show CDR1 as MDHEN and CDR2 as SYDVKM. There are 15 residues in the CDR3. V lost 2 bases, J lost 7 bases, and 17 bases lay in between. Here the CDR3 DNA reads TGTGCCAGCAGTTTAACCCGCCAGGGAGGGGGTGAAGCTTTCTTT. Amino acid sequence: CASSLTRQGGGEAFF.

The V call is TRBV18, the J call TRBJ1-1; possible D gene TRBD1, 5 bases. Deletions cut 3 bases from V and 7 bases from J, with 18 bases between. The CDR3 is 15 amino acids. The germline V gene encodes CDR1 KGHSH and CDR2 LQKENI. CDR3 amino acids: CASSPYGQRIFEAFF. CDR3 nucleotides: TGTGCCAGCTCACCCTACGGACAACGAATATTTGAAGCTTTCTTT.

The chain employs TRBV30 and TRBJ1-3, with D possibly being TRBD1 (6 bases). The germline V gene encodes CDR1 GTSNPN and CDR2 SVGIG (reference sequence). V lost 4 bases and J lost 0, with 10 bases in between. The CDR3 is 14 amino acids. The CDR3 region is CAWNQDSSGNTIYF. The CDR3 DNA sequence: TGTGCCTGGAATCAGGACAGCTCTGGAAACACCATATATTTT.